The 8 T cell receptor delta chains presented below share a single source sample, sequenced in a study of γδ T cells in repeated Plasmodium falciparum infection (dated by TCRdb to 2020 to 2022). For bulk TCR repertoire analysis, Vgamma9/Vdelta2+ and Vdelta2-negative gammadelta T cell populations were isolated by flow sorting from peripheral blood mononuclear cells. The library was generated by multiplex PCR. The data were produced on an Illumina MiSeq. TCRdb reanalyzed the public reads with the CATT caller, and identical DNA sequences were merged afterwards. This sample lists approximately 53,000 delta-chain clones; over 1.5% were detected once. About 15% of the sample is taken by the ten largest. The sequencing sample was made of gamma-delta T cells from blood. Source of these receptors: a pool of human donors (malaria-infected and uninfected, not separated).

This clone came up a few times. With a far larger clone one base away, a read error is the likely cause. The same CDR3 is also encoded by other DNA sequences in this sample. This sequence joins TRDV2 and TRDJ3; TRDD3 agrees at 12 bases. No J gene is reported in TCRdb; it was inferred here by comparing the DNA with germline. Looked up from germline, CDR1 is GEAIGNYY and CDR2 is EKD. CDR3 length equals 23 residues. The CDR3 is CACDTPSVLGDTGSSWDTRQMFF. The CDR3 nucleotides are TGTGCCTGTGACACCCCGTCTGTACTGGGGGATACTGGGAGCTCCTGGGATACCCGACAGATGTTTTTC.

Turning to this clone: For this DNA, TCRdb reports the protein of a much larger clone, which diverges at residue 7, most likely from a read error; the protein presented here is translated directly from the DNA. V is TRDV1 and J is TRDJ1; TRDD3 agrees at 10 bases. The CDR3 is 19 amino acids. Germline CDR1 is TSWWSYY and CDR2 is QGS. After removal of 0 bases from V and 6 bases from J, the junction contained 16 bases not matched to a gene. CDR3 in amino acids: CALGELWSPLLGDPHKLIF. CDR3 sequence (DNA): TGTGCTCTTGGGGAACTCTGGTCTCCCTTACTGGGGGATCCCCATAAACTCATCTTT.

Details on this clone: Given a far larger clone just one base away, this is likely a sequencing read error. The sample has other DNA sequences that encode this CDR3 too. The V call is TRDV1, the J call TRDJ1; D unresolved. This CDR3 contains 19 residues. Germline loops: CDR1 TSWWSYY, CDR2 QGS. The DNA of the CDR3 is TGTGCTCTTGGGCTCGGCTTTTTTCCGAGTCTCCAGTACACCGATAAGCTCATCTTT. Translation gives CALGLGFFPSLQYTDKLIF.

As for this clone: This likely stems from a read error, as it lies one base from a far larger clone. Other DNA sequences of this sample code for an identical CDR3. J is TRDJ1 and V is TRDV1, with 10 nucleotides matching TRDD3. CDR3 length: 18 amino acids. Germline CDR1 reads TSWWSYY; CDR2 reads QGS. Here the CDR3 reads CALGTHLGDKYNTDKLIF. The CDR3, as DNA: TGTGCTCTTGGGACCCACCTGGGGGATAAGTATAACACTGATAAACTCATCTTT.

Only a few counts were recorded for this clone. This DNA translates differently at residue 10 from the TCRdb protein, which is that of a much larger clone; a read error is likely, and the protein shown is the DNA's own translation. This chain uses TRDV1 with TRDJ1; TRDD3 agrees at 8 bases. Germline-derived CDR1 and CDR2 are TSWWSYY and QGS. CDR3 length equals 21 residues. J was trimmed by 4 bases and V by 2 bases; bases with no gene match: 24. CDR3 nucleotide sequence: TGTGCTCTTGGGGAATCACTGTCCTACGAGCCCCTCTGGGGGAGATTCGATAAACTCATCTTT. This encodes CALGESLSYEPLWGRFDKLIF.

This clone appeared a few times. A far more abundant clone sits one base away, making this likely a read error. In the same sample, other DNA sequences code for this CDR3. This chain joins TRAV38-2/DV8 and TRDJ1, with D perhaps matching TRDD2 (6 bases). The J gene, missing from TCRdb, was assigned here through DNA to germline matching. Germline V gene sequence: CDR1 TSESDYY, CDR2 QEAYKQQN. The V gene lost 1 base and the J gene lost 0 bases, with 28 bases spanning the gap. The CDR3 is made up of 21 amino acids. The CDR3 sequence: CAYRSFLMNLPYKVYTDKLIF. The CDR3 DNA follows: TGTGCTTATAGGAGCTTTCTGATGAACCTTCCGTACAAGGTGTACACCGATAAACTCATCTTT.

About this clone: TCRdb records a much larger clone's protein for this DNA, with a difference at residue 17 that likely arises from a read error; the protein given is the translation of the DNA. The chain has TRAV38-2/DV8 and TRDJ1; TRDD2 might be the D (5 bases). This CDR3 comprises 19 residues. The germline gives CDR1 TSESDYY, CDR2 QEAYKQQN. The CDR3 nucleotides are TGTGCTTATAGGAGCGCGTGGTTTGCCTACGTAAGGCTCACCGATAAACCCATCTTT. Translated: CAYRSAWFAYVRLTDKPIF.

With respect to this clone: The protein recorded in TCRdb matches a much larger clone and deviates from this DNA's translation at residue 8, suggesting a read error; the protein here is obtained by translating the DNA. The chain is built from TRDV1 and TRDJ1, with 8 nucleotides matching TRDD3. Germline V gives CDR1 TSWWSYY, CDR2 QGS. CDR3 length: 14 amino acids. The V segment lost 7 bases and the J segment 1 base; nucleotides outside the gene matches: 5. CDR3 region: CALAFGGCTDKLIF. The DNA of the CDR3 is TGTGCTCTTGCGTTTGGGGGATGCACCGATAAACTCATCTTT.